A single sample gave rise to the 5 T cell receptor beta chains below, sequenced in a study of CD8 T cells in Susac syndrome. The RNA, about 0.5 to 1 ug, was put through reverse transcription using random hexamers. TCRdb re-analysed the immunoSEQ multiplex PCR reads in MiXCR, keeping a single row per CDR3 protein. The repertoire has around 130,000 distinct CDR3 sequences, nearly 95% of them found once; the top ten carry roughly 0.12%. Sequencing input: CD4+ T cells from PBMCs. These receptors all stem from a human donor in good health.

J is TRBJ2-5 and V is TRBV4-2; TRBD2 matches at 7 bases. J lost 2 bases, V lost 2 bases, and 8 bases had no gene match. Germline assignment: CDR1 LGHNA and CDR2 YNFKEQ. The CDR3 totals 16 residues. The CDR3 loop reads CASSQRAGRGQETQYF. The CDR3 DNA sequence: TGTGCCAGCAGCCAACGAGCGGGACGAGGACAAGAGACCCAGTACTTC.

The chain uses TRBV2 and TRBJ1-2; 9 positions match TRBD1. Losses at the gene ends were 8 bases for V and 4 bases for J; bases not matched to a gene: 8. CDR1 SNHLY and CDR2 FYNNEI come from the germline V gene. The CDR3 covers 14 residues. The CDR3 region is CASSRTGGVYGYTF. CDR3 in DNA: TGTGCCAGCTCCCGAACAGGGGGCGTCTATGGCTACACCTTC.

The gene calls are TRBV12-3 or TRBV12-4 and TRBJ2-3, with D possibly matching TRBD2 (5 bases). The CDR3 totals 13 residues. Trimming shortened V by 4 bases and J by 5 bases, and 10 bases separated the two germline ends. DNA of the CDR3: TGTGCCAGCAGTTGGGTAGAGGGAGATACGCAGTATTTT. Its protein product is CASSWVEGDTQYF.

This chain joins TRBV4-2 and TRBJ1-1; a possible D gene is TRBD1 (5 bases). The CDR3 runs 14 residues. The V gene's germline CDR1 is LGHNA and CDR2 YNFKEQ. Trimming pared 6 bases from V and 0 bases from J, leaving 11 bases between. CDR3 protein: CASRGAFLNTEAFF. In DNA form, the CDR3 reads TGTGCCAGCAGAGGGGCGTTTCTGAACACTGAAGCTTTCTTT.

This chain links TRBV7-2 with TRBJ1-5, with 7 bases matching TRBD1. Germline CDR1 and CDR2: SGHTA and FQGNSA. This CDR3 comprises 15 residues. Trimming took 4 bases from V and 3 from J; bases not matched to a gene: 6. CDR3 sequence reads: CASSSRGDYNQPQHF. The CDR3 DNA is TGTGCCAGCAGCTCCAGGGGGGATTACAATCAGCCCCAGCATTTT. Full variable domain (rest looked up from reference TRBV7-2 and TRBJ1-5): GAGVSQSPSNKVTEKGKDVELRCDPISGHTALYWYRQSLGQGLEFLIYFQGNSAPDKSGLPSDRFSAERTGGSVSTLTIQRTQQEDSAVYLCASSSRGDYNQPQHFGDGTRLSIL.